The 21 T cell receptor beta chains listed next were all sequenced from one sample in a study of cytomegalovirus exposure and HLA in healthy donors. Primers included in the PCR were 60 Vbeta and 13 Jbeta primers. Assay: immunoSEQ multiplex PCR; the TCRdb copy retains only in-frame clones and omits some. The sample lists a few hundred thousand clones, about four fifths occurring once. The specimen was PBMCs. The receptors were gathered from a girl aged 2 to 10 in good health and CMV-seronegative.

The V and J genes are TRBV7-7 and TRBJ2-5; TRBD2 matches 9 bases. Unmatched junction bases numbered 5, after V lost 1 base and J lost 5 bases. The CDR3 loop spans 15 amino acids. Germline loops: CDR1 SSHAT, CDR2 FNYEAQ (reference sequence). The CDR3 region is CASSLVGTSWETQYF. The DNA for the CDR3 is TGTGCCAGCAGCTTAGTCGGGACTAGCTGGGAGACCCAGTACTTC.

The rearrangement uses TRBV7-9 and TRBJ2-1; 10 bases match TRBD2. CDR1 SEHNR and CDR2 FQNEAQ come from the germline V gene (reference sequence). Trimming cost V 3 bases and J 9 bases; bases outside gene matches: 8. The CDR3 has 15 amino acids. For the CDR3, the DNA is TGTGCCAGCAGCTTGGAGCTAGCGGGAGTCGGTGAGCAGTTCTTC. This translates into CASSLELAGVGEQFF.

The chain employs TRBV23-1 and TRBJ2-1; the D gene is possibly TRBD2 (5 bases). TRBV23-1 is filed as an ORF, its function uncertain. Trimming cost V 7 bases and J 6 bases, with 22 bases left between them. The CDR3 has 16 amino acids. CDR3 sequence reads: CASTSRDTSSANEQFF. The CDR3 bases are TGCGCCAGCACTTCCAGAGATACTAGTAGTGCCAATGAGCAGTTCTTC.

This chain uses TRBV6-1 with TRBJ2-1, with a possible D match to TRBD1 (5 bases). V was shortened by 2 bases and J by 3 bases, with 14 bases between the two germline ends. Germline V lookup: CDR1 MNHNS, CDR2 SASEGT. This CDR3 is built from 16 residues. CDR3 bases: TGTGCCAGCAGTGAACCCTACGACAGAGACTACAATGAGCAGTTCTTC. Protein sequence: CASSEPYDRDYNEQFF.

The chain recombines TRBV28 with TRBJ1-5; D gene uncertain. The CDR3 extends over 12 amino acids. Germline CDR1 MDHEN, CDR2 SYDVKM. V lost 4 bases to trimming and J lost 9 bases, with 10 bases between them. The CDR3 DNA is TGTGCCAGCAGTTCCTCCGAGAGGCCCCAGCATTTT. Amino acids: CASSSSERPQHF.

This chain links TRBV4-1 with TRBJ2-7; TRBD2 might be the D (6 bases). The ends were cut back, 1 base at V and 2 bases at J, with 15 bases in the middle. CDR3 length: 16 amino acids. Germline V lookup: CDR1 MGHRA, CDR2 YSYEKL. The CDR3 sequence: CASSQGVLARAYEQYF. The CDR3 DNA sequence: TGCGCCAGCAGCCAAGGGGTACTAGCAAGGGCCTACGAGCAGTACTTC.

The J gene is TRBJ2-5, the V gene TRBV10-1; 9 nucleotides align to TRBD2. CDR3 size: 15 residues. The germline CDR1 and CDR2 sequences are WNHNN and SYGVQD (reference sequence). The V segment lost 3 bases and the J segment 3 bases; nucleotides outside the gene matches: 5. The CDR3 DNA reads as TGCGCCAGCAGTGACCCCGCTAGCGGGAAAGAGACCCAGTACTTC. Its translation: CASSDPASGKETQYF.

The chain carries TRBV18 and TRBJ2-6, with D possibly being TRBD2 (5 bases). From germline, CDR1 is KGHSH and CDR2 LQKENI. V lost 3 bases, J lost 1 base, and 10 bases lay in between. CDR3 size: 16 residues. CDR3: CASSPEALSGANVLTF. The CDR3 DNA follows: TGTGCCAGCTCACCGGAGGCGTTGTCTGGGGCCAACGTCCTGACTTTC.

V and J are TRBV28 and TRBJ1-2; no firm D call. The CDR3 has 12 amino acids. Germline V CDR1 and CDR2: MDHEN, SYDVKM. Deletions cut 5 bases from V and 4 bases from J, with 8 bases between. The DNA for the CDR3 is TGTGCCAGCAGTCCATACACCTATGGCTACACCTTC. Protein sequence: CASSPYTYGYTF.

This clone was seen a handful of times. This chain uses TRBV5-4 with TRBJ1-2, with 7 bases identical to TRBD1. The V gene's germline CDR1 is SGHNT and CDR2 YYREEE (reference sequence). This CDR3 is 14 amino acids long. After removal of 4 bases from V and 4 bases from J, the junction contained 7 bases not matched to a gene. CDR3 in amino acids: CASSLQGGTYGYTF. The CDR3 region has the DNA TGTGCCAGCAGCCTCCAGGGGGGCACCTATGGCTACACCTTC.

V is TRBV7-9 and J is TRBJ2-7; TRBD1 aligns across 11 bases. Trimming cost V 5 bases and J 4 bases; bases outside gene matches: 10. The CDR3 loop spans 16 amino acids. Per the germline V gene, CDR1 is SEHNR and CDR2 is FQNEAQ (reference sequence). The CDR3 nucleotides read TGTGCCAGCAGCCTTATACCGGGACAGGGGGATTACGAGCAGTACTTC. It codes for CASSLIPGQGDYEQYF.

The DNA of the CDR3 is TGTGCCAGCAGCCTGCGGGACGCTAACTACAATGAGCAGTTCTTC. It yields the protein CASSLRDANYNEQFF. The V gene is TRBV6-5, the J gene TRBJ2-1; possible D gene TRBD2, 6 bases. The germline V gene encodes CDR1 MNHEY and CDR2 SVGAGI. V was cut by 6 bases and J by 3 bases, with 15 bases left in between. The CDR3 has 15 residues.

The chain is built from TRBV12-5 and TRBJ1-4; 9 bases are shared with TRBD1. V shed 3 bases, J shed 7 bases, and the junction held 3 bases outside the gene matches. Germline CDR1 and CDR2: LGHNT and FRNRAP. The CDR3 spans 14 residues. CDR3 coding DNA: TGTGCTAGTGGTTTCGGACAGGGGATTGAAAAACTGTTTTTT. This codes for CASGFGQGIEKLFF.

V is TRBV18 and J is TRBJ1-2; TRBD1 matches 9 bases. V shed 6 bases and J 4 bases; nucleotides not matched to a gene: 0. The germline gives CDR1 KGHSH, CDR2 LQKENI. The CDR3 runs to 12 residues. In nucleotides, the CDR3 is TGTGCCAGCTCGACAGGGGGCTATGGCTACACCTTC. This gives the protein CASSTGGYGYTF.

The chain has TRBV28 and TRBJ2-7, with D possibly matching TRBD1 (6 bases). Trimming removed 3 bases from V and 1 base from J, with 16 bases in between. The CDR3 is 16 amino acids. Germline-derived CDR1 and CDR2 are MDHEN and SYDVKM. CDR3 region: CASSLPLRQESYEQYF. The CDR3 bases are TGTGCCAGCAGTTTGCCCCTGAGACAGGAGTCCTACGAGCAGTACTTC.

The chain has TRBV28 and TRBJ2-7; TRBD1 matches at 8 bases. Unmatched junction bases numbered 4, after V lost 6 bases and J lost 3 bases. The CDR3 is 13 residues long. Germline CDR1 reads MDHEN; CDR2 reads SYDVKM. The CDR3 loop reads CASSSTGGYEQYF. In DNA form, the CDR3 reads TGTGCCAGCAGCAGTACAGGGGGCTACGAGCAGTACTTC.

The V and J genes are TRBV29-1 and TRBJ2-4; a possible D gene is TRBD1 (6 bases). CDR1 is SQVTM and CDR2 is ANQGSEA in the germline V gene. CDR3 length equals 13 residues. The V gene lost 4 bases and the J gene lost 7 bases, with 14 bases spanning the gap. The CDR3 is CSVAGHFSNIQYF. DNA of the CDR3: TGCAGCGTTGCGGGACATTTTTCGAACATTCAGTACTTC.

This clone turned up a few times. The rearrangement links TRBV7-2 to TRBJ1-5; D call uncertain. The CDR3 covers 16 residues. The germline V gene encodes CDR1 SGHTA and CDR2 FQGNSA. With 1 base removed from V and 1 base from J, the gap between germline ends came to 11 bases. CDR3 sequence reads: CASSLDPQRSNQPQHF. The CDR3, as DNA: TGTGCCAGCAGCTTAGATCCCCAGAGGAGCAATCAGCCCCAGCATTTT.

This clone was counted a single time. The rearrangement joins TRBV28 to TRBJ1-2, with TRBD1 as a possible D gene (5 bases). The V end was cut by 6 bases, the J end by 5 bases, with 19 bases between. Germline V gives CDR1 MDHEN, CDR2 SYDVKM. This CDR3 is 15 amino acids long. DNA of the CDR3: TGTGCCAGCAGCTATTTTGCCAGGACAAAATATGGCTACACCTTC. It encodes CASSYFARTKYGYTF.

This rearrangement joins TRBV7-6 to TRBJ2-7; TRBD1 is a possible D gene (6 bases). Germline V gives CDR1 SGHVS, CDR2 FNYEAQ. Deletions cut 1 base from V and 3 bases from J, with 13 bases between. There are 15 residues in the CDR3. The DNA for the CDR3 is TGTGCCAGCAGCTTAGAAGGGGTGACAGGCTACGAGCAGTACTTC. Translation: CASSLEGVTGYEQYF.

The chain uses TRBV21-1 and TRBJ2-5; the D call in the table, TRBD1, was not verified against the DNA. TRBV21-1 is an annotated pseudogene. The length of the CDR3 is 16 residues. The CDR3 loop reads CASSKSAPEIPKTQYF. CDR3 nucleotide sequence: TGTGCCAGCAGCAAAAGTGCACCAGAAATTCCGAAGACCCAGTACTTC.